These 10 T cell receptor beta chains originate from one sample sequenced in a study of cytomegalovirus exposure and HLA in healthy donors. Assay: immunoSEQ multiplex PCR; the TCRdb copy retains only in-frame clones and omits some. The data hold 45,000 to 65,000 clones, with 80% to 95% observed a single time. Input material: PBMCs. The receptors were gathered from a young man in good health and CMV-seronegative.

This clone was seen just once. The V gene is TRBV18, the J gene TRBJ2-3; TRBD2 matches at 7 bases. This CDR3 has 15 residues. Trimming cost V 4 bases and J 3 bases; bases outside gene matches: 7. Germline V gene lookup returns CDR1 KGHSH and CDR2 LQKENI. Here the CDR3 reads CASSRSGEGTDTQYF. The DNA for the CDR3 is TGTGCCAGCTCACGGAGCGGGGAGGGGACAGATACGCAGTATTTT. The full variable domain, its missing parts supplied by reference TRBV18 and TRBJ2-3, is NAGVMQNPRHLVRRRGQEARLRCSPMKGHSHVYWYRQLPEEGLKFMVYLQKENIIDESGMPKERFSAEFPKEGPSILRIQQVVRGDSAAYFCASSRSGEGTDTQYFGPGTRLTVL.

This sequence joins TRBV5-4 and TRBJ2-1; tentatively, D is TRBD1 (6 bases). V dropped 5 bases and J dropped 4 bases, with 22 bases sitting between them. This CDR3 comprises 17 residues. Germline CDR1 is SGHNT and CDR2 is YYREEE (reference sequence). The CDR3 DNA follows: TGTGCCAGCAGAGGGGGAGAGGGATTCCCAGGTTACAATGAGCAGTTCTTC. This codes for CASRGGEGFPGYNEQFF.

There are a few counts of this clone. This chain links TRBV6-1 with TRBJ2-2, with D perhaps TRBD1 (6 bases). Trimming pared 7 bases from V and 0 bases from J, leaving 9 bases between. CDR3 length: 14 residues. Germline V lookup: CDR1 MNHNS, CDR2 SASEGT. CDR3 bases: TGTGCCAGCACCTGGACAGCGAACACCGGGGAGCTGTTTTTT. It translates to CASTWTANTGELFF.

The chain employs TRBV2 and TRBJ2-3; tentatively, D is TRBD2 (5 bases). Germline-derived CDR1 and CDR2 are SNHLY and FYNNEI. The CDR3 spans 14 residues. V dropped 4 bases and J dropped 2 bases, with 10 bases sitting between them. CDR3 residues: CASSGASFTDTQYF. The DNA of the CDR3 is TGTGCCAGCAGTGGGGCTAGCTTCACAGATACGCAGTATTTT.

The chain couples TRBV28 to TRBJ2-7; 9 bases are shared with TRBD2. Germline V gene lookup returns CDR1 MDHEN and CDR2 SYDVKM. The CDR3 consists of 16 residues. J lost 3 bases, V lost 3 bases, and 9 bases had no gene match. The CDR3 loop is CASSFVGGRGVYEQYF. The CDR3, as DNA: TGTGCCAGCAGTTTTGTAGGCGGGAGGGGGGTCTACGAGCAGTACTTC. Looking up the rest from reference TRBV28 and TRBJ2-7 gives the full variable domain: DVKVTQSSRYLVKRTGEKVFLECVQDMDHENMFWYRQDPGLGLRLIYFSYDVKMKEKGDIPEGYSVSREKKERFSLILESASTNQTSMYLCASSFVGGRGVYEQYFGPGTRLTVT.

This chain connects TRBV28 to TRBJ2-1; a weak D match, TRBD2 (6 bases). V lost 3 bases and J 1 base, leaving 13 bases between the germline ends. CDR1 MDHEN and CDR2 SYDVKM come from the germline V gene. There are 16 residues in the CDR3. CDR3 in amino acids: CASSFSQAGSYNEQFF. DNA of the CDR3: TGTGCCAGCAGTTTCAGTCAGGCGGGGTCCTACAATGAGCAGTTCTTC.

The rearrangement joins TRBV15 to TRBJ2-1; 11 nucleotides align to TRBD2. With V trimmed by 1 base and J by 7 bases, 9 bases remained unmatched. Germline CDR1 LNHNV, CDR2 YYDKDF (reference sequence). CDR3 length: 17 residues. The CDR3 loop is CATSRGVAGGAENEQFF. The DNA for the CDR3 is TGTGCCACCAGCAGAGGGGTAGCGGGAGGGGCTGAGAATGAGCAGTTCTTC.

This clone is deemed medium-sized. The V call is TRBV28, the J call TRBJ2-7; the match to TRBD2 covers 8 bases. V trimming: 2 bases; J trimming: 6 bases; junction bases outside the gene matches: 9. There are 15 residues in the CDR3. CDR1 and CDR2 from the germline V gene are MDHEN and SYDVKM. The CDR3 reads CASSLTGGPEVEQYF. CDR3 DNA sequence: TGTGCCAGCAGTTTAACGGGAGGGCCTGAGGTCGAGCAGTACTTC.

V and J are TRBV5-1 and TRBJ2-1; the D gene is possibly TRBD1 (7 bases). This CDR3 has 15 amino acids. Germline assignment: CDR1 SGHRS and CDR2 YFSETQ. The V and J ends lost 2 bases and 6 bases respectively, with 15 bases between them. CDR3 amino acids: CASSLSRQGGNEQFF. CDR3 sequence (DNA): TGCGCCAGCAGCTTATCCCGACAGGGAGGCAATGAGCAGTTCTTC.

This chain connects TRBV7-9 to TRBJ2-3; D is uncertain. Germline V gene sequence: CDR1 SEHNR, CDR2 FQNEAQ (reference sequence). V shed 4 bases and J shed 4 bases, with 9 bases lying between them. There are 13 residues in the CDR3. The CDR3 DNA follows: TGTGCCAGCAGCTCCGGAGACTCAGATACGCAGTATTTT. Translated, it gives CASSSGDSDTQYF.